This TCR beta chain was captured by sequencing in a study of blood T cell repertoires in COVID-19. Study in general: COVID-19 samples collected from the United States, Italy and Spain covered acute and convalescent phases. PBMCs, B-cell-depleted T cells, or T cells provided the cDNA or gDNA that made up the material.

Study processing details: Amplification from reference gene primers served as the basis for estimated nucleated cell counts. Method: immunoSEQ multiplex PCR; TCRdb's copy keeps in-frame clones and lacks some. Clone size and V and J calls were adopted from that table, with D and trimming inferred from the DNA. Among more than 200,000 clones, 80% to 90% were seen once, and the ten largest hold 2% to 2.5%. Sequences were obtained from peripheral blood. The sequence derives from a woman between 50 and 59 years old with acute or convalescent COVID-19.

The CDR3 protein is CASSPSIDPGHRSYGYTF. The CDR3 DNA follows: TGTGCCAGCAGCCCTAGTATCGATCCGGGACACCGTTCCTATGGCTACACCTTC. The chain links TRBV7-2 to TRBJ1-2; D is perhaps TRBD1 (6 bases). From germline, CDR1 is SGHTA and CDR2 FQGNSA. V lost 5 bases, J lost 4 bases, and 26 bases lay in between. The CDR3 loop spans 18 amino acids.